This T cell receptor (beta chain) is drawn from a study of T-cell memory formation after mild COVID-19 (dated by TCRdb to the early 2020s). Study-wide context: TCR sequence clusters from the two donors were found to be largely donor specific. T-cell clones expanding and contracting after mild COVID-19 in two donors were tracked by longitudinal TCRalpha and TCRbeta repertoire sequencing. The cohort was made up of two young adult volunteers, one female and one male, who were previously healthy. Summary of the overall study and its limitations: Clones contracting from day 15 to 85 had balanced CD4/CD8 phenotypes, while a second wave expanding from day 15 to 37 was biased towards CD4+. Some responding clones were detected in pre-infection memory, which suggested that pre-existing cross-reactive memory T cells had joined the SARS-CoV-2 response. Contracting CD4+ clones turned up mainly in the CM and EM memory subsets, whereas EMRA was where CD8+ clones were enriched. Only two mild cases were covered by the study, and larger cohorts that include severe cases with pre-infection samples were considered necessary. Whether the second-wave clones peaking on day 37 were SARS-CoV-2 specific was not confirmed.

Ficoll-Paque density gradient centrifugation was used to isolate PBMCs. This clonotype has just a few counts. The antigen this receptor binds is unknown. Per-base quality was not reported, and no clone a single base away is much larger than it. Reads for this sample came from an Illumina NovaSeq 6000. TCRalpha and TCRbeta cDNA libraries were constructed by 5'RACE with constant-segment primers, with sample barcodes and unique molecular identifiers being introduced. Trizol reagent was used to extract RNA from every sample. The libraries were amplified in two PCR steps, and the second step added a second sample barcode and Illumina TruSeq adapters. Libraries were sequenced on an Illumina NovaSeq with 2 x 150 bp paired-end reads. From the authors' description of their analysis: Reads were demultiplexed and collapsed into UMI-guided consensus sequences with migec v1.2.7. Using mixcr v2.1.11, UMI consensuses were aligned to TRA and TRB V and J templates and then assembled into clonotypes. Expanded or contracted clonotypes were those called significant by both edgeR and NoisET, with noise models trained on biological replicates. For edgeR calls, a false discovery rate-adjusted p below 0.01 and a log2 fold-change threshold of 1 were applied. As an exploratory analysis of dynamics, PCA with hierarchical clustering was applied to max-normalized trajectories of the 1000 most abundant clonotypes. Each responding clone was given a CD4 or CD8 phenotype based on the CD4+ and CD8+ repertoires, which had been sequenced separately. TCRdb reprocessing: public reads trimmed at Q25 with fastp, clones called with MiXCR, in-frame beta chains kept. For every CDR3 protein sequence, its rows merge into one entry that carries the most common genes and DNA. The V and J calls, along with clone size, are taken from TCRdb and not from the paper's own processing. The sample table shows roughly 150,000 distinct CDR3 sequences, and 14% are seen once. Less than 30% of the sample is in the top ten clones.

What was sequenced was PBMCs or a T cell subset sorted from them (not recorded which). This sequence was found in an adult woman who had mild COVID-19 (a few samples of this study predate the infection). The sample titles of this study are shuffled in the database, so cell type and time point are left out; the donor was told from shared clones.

The CDR3 protein sequence reads: CASSLGRAYNEQFF. The sequence in DNA is TGTGCCAGCAGTTTAGGCAGGGCATACAATGAGCAGTTCTTC. The rearrangement combines TRBV12-3 or TRBV12-4 with TRBJ2-1; the D region possibly corresponds to TRBD1 (5 bases align). The CDR3, from cysteine to phenylalanine, totals 14 residues. Left in the record is the CDR3 DNA by itself, 42 bases read in frame from the first base. Cut back by 1 base and 4 bases, the V and J ends lie 8 bases apart.